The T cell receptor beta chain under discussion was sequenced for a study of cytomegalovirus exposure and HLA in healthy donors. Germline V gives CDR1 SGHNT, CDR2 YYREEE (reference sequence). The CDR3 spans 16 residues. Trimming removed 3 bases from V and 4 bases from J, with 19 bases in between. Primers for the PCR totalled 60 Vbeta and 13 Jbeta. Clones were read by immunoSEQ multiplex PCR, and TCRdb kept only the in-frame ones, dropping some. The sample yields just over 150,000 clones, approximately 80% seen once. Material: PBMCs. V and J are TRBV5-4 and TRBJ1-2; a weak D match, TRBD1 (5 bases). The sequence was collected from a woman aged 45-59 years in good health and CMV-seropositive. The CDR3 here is CASSWGGDQAIYGYTF. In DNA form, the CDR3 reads TGTGCCAGCAGCTGGGGGGGGGACCAGGCTATCTATGGCTACACCTTC.